This entry lists 30 T cell receptor beta chains sequenced from one sample in a study of human T cells and chemical hapten exposure. Regarding time point: pre-sensitization, week 0. The treatment denotes: therapeutic diphenylcyclopropenone sensitization with weekly scalp DPC. TCRdb itself ran the RACE reads through MiXCR, one entry per CDR3 protein. Of 380,000 or so distinct CDR3 sequences in the sample, 4.5% to 5.5% were seen once. The material was whole blood, obtained in connection with sensitization to the hapten diphenylcyclopropenone (DPC). The receptors were sampled from a woman aged 18 to 35 with alopecia areata. Some clones in this sample may be carry-over from other donors' samples.

The gene calls are TRBV28 and TRBJ1-6; TRBD1 aligns across 7 bases. The CDR3 consists of 15 residues. Germline V gene data show CDR1 as MDHEN and CDR2 as SYDVKM. V was pared by 6 bases and J by 8 bases, with 10 bases of the junction left unmatched. CDR3 sequence: CASSRPGTEDSPLHF. CDR3 DNA: TGTGCCAGCAGCCGACCCGGGACAGAGGATTCACCCCTCCACTTT.

This clonotype was recorded a few times. V is TRBV4-3 and J is TRBJ2-1, with TRBD2 as a possible D gene (5 bases). Trimming removed 1 base from V and 5 bases from J, with 9 bases in between. The CDR3 sequence is 14 residues long. CDR1 is LGHNA, CDR2 YSLEER, per germline. The CDR3 protein is CASSQGRPDNEQFF. CDR3 DNA: TGCGCCAGCAGCCAAGGGAGGCCAGACAATGAGCAGTTCTTC.

This clonotype occurred many times. The chain uses TRBV25-1 and TRBJ2-3; 7 nucleotides match TRBD2. The V segment lost 3 bases and the J segment 2 bases; nucleotides outside the gene matches: 2. The CDR3 spans 14 residues. From germline, CDR1 is MGHDK and CDR2 SYGVNS. CDR3 in amino acids: CASSERLATDTQYF. The CDR3 DNA reads as TGTGCCAGCAGTGAGAGACTAGCCACAGATACGCAGTATTTT.

A note on this clonotype: A clone one base away is much larger, so this may be a read error. CDR3 loop: CASSYNFGGLFSGNTIYF. CDR3 nucleotides: TGTGCCAGCAGTTACAATTTCGGGGGACTCTTCTCTGGAAACACCATATATTTT. This chain joins TRBV6-5 and TRBJ1-3; D may be TRBD1 (5 bases). This CDR3 spans 18 amino acids. CDR1 is MNHEY, CDR2 SVGAGI, per germline. V gave up 2 bases and J gave up 0 bases, with 17 bases separating them.

This clonotype was picked up many times. V gene TRBV7-2 combines with J gene TRBJ1-6, with 7 nucleotides matching TRBD1. This CDR3 has 16 residues. J gave up 7 bases and V 3 bases, and 9 bases lay outside the gene matches. Looked up from germline, CDR1 is SGHTA and CDR2 is FQGNSA. The CDR3 nucleotides read TGTGCCAGCAGCTTGAATTTGAGGGGGCAGAATTCACCCCTCCACTTT. It yields the protein CASSLNLRGQNSPLHF.

This rearrangement joins TRBV9 to TRBJ1-6; D not certain. Germline V gene sequence: CDR1 SGDLS, CDR2 YYNGEE. Trimming removed 0 bases at V and 6 bases at J, with 1 base between. The CDR3 runs 12 residues. CDR3 sequence reads: CASSVGNSPLHF. The CDR3 region has the DNA TGTGCCAGCAGCGTAGGTAATTCACCCCTCCACTTT.

Ten or more counts support this clonotype. The chain is built from TRBV15 and TRBJ2-7; possibly TRBD1 for D (6 bases). The germline gives CDR1 LNHNV, CDR2 YYDKDF (reference sequence). Trimming removed 2 bases from V and 3 bases from J, with 17 bases in between. The CDR3 contains 16 residues. The CDR3, as DNA: TGTGCCACCAGCAGAATTTTTACAGGGTCCGGCTACGAGCAGTACTTC. This gives the protein CATSRIFTGSGYEQYF.

The chain recombines TRBV14 with TRBJ2-7; D not certain. This CDR3 region has 14 residues. Germline assignment: CDR1 SGHDN and CDR2 FVKESK. V lost 0 bases and J 1 base, leaving 7 bases between the germline ends. CDR3 in amino acids: CASSQDVQSYEQYF. CDR3 bases: TGTGCCAGCAGCCAAGATGTGCAATCCTACGAGCAGTACTTC.

The table lists this clonotype with a few counts. This rearrangement joins TRBV14 to TRBJ1-2, with unresolved D. V dropped 4 bases and J dropped 2 bases, with 11 bases sitting between them. The CDR3 has 14 residues. CDR1 is SGHDN and CDR2 is FVKESK in the germline V gene. The CDR3, as DNA: TGTGCCAGCAGCCTAACAGCCCGGAACTATGGCTACACCTTC. Protein product: CASSLTARNYGYTF.

This clonotype has only a few counts. This chain uses TRBV6-1 with TRBJ2-3; D is tentatively TRBD1 or TRBD2 (7 bases each). The germline V gene has CDR1 MNHNS and CDR2 SASEGT. V was clipped by 5 bases and J by 2 bases, with 20 bases between them. The CDR3 has 17 amino acids. The CDR3 nucleotides are TGTGCCAGCAGTCCATACAGGGGAGGGGACCACACAGATACGCAGTATTTT. Translating gives CASSPYRGGDHTDTQYF.

A few counts support this clonotype. The V gene is TRBV6-2 or TRBV6-3, the J gene TRBJ2-2; 12 bases agree with TRBD1. Germline V lookup: CDR1 MNHEY, CDR2 SVGEGT. Unmatched junction bases numbered 7, after V lost 7 bases and J lost 1 base. This CDR3 has 17 residues. The CDR3 region has the DNA TGTGCCAGCACCGGGACAGGGGGCAGGCGGAACACCGGGGAGCTGTTTTTT. Translation gives CASTGTGGRRNTGELFF.

This clonotype was seen a handful of times. This chain links TRBV28 with TRBJ1-1; 10 positions agree with TRBD1. This CDR3 is built from 16 residues. The germline V gene encodes CDR1 MDHEN and CDR2 SYDVKM. Trimming cost V 3 bases and J 4 bases; bases outside gene matches: 8. This CDR3 is CASSFRPGQGPTEAFF. CDR3 DNA: TGTGCCAGCAGTTTCCGACCGGGACAGGGGCCCACTGAAGCTTTCTTT.

The sample holds a few counts of this clonotype. J is TRBJ1-2 and V is TRBV7-9; D ambiguous. With 2 bases removed from V and 6 bases from J, the gap between germline ends came to 10 bases. Per the germline V gene, CDR1 is SEHNR and CDR2 is FQNEAQ (reference sequence). This CDR3 contains 13 residues. CDR3 in amino acids: CASSLTEVDGYTF. CDR3 coding DNA: TGTGCCAGCAGCTTAACAGAAGTGGATGGCTACACCTTC.

The V gene is TRBV7-2, the J gene TRBJ2-3; 7 nucleotides match TRBD1. V lost 5 bases, J lost 6 bases, and 14 bases stayed unmatched. Germline lookup yields CDR1 SGHTA and CDR2 FQGNSA. This CDR3 is 16 amino acids long. The CDR3 nucleotides read TGTGCCAGCAGCCCCCTTAATGTAGGGGGCTGGGATACGCAGTATTTT. Its translation is CASSPLNVGGWDTQYF.

This clonotype was recorded at least ten times. The chain recombines TRBV14 with TRBJ1-4, with 9 positions matching TRBD1. With V trimmed by 6 bases and J by 6 bases, 8 bases remained unmatched. The CDR3 length is 15 residues. In germline, CDR1 is SGHDN, CDR2 FVKESK. CDR3 sequence: CASSRTGGEDEKLFF. The CDR3 region has the DNA TGTGCCAGCAGTCGAACAGGGGGCGAGGATGAAAAACTGTTTTTT.

This clonotype occurred a few times. J is TRBJ2-7 and V is TRBV6-2 or TRBV6-3; D gene uncertain. CDR1 and CDR2 (germline): MNHEY, SVGEGT. The CDR3 length is 13 residues. The V and J ends lost 4 bases and 1 base respectively, with 8 bases between them. The CDR3 is CASSWAFSYEQYF. The CDR3 coding sequence is TGTGCCAGCAGTTGGGCCTTTTCCTACGAGCAGTACTTC.

The CDR3 sequence: CSAQGSGNTIYF. In DNA form, the CDR3 reads TGCAGCGCTCAGGGTTCTGGAAACACCATATATTTT. The chain recombines TRBV29-1 with TRBJ1-3, with a possible D match to TRBD1 (5 bases). The CDR3 totals 12 residues. Trimming took 7 bases from V and 1 from J, leaving 8 bases between them. From germline, CDR1 is SQVTM and CDR2 ANQGSEA.

The chain carries TRBV6-5 and TRBJ2-3, with D possibly being TRBD2 (5 bases). CDR3 length: 14 amino acids. The ends were cut back, 8 bases at V and 0 bases at J, with 12 bases in the middle. The germline CDR1 and CDR2 sequences are MNHEY and SVGAGI. CDR3 nucleotide sequence: TGTGCCAGCGCGCGGACTTCTAGCACAGATACGCAGTATTTT. Translated, it gives CASARTSSTDTQYF.

This chain uses TRBV20-1 with TRBJ2-3; D remains unclear. Germline CDR1 DFQATT, CDR2 SNEGSKA (reference sequence). The CDR3 extends over 10 amino acids. The V end was cut by 6 bases, the J end by 2 bases, with 3 bases between. In DNA, the CDR3 is TGCAGTGCCGTCACAGATACGCAGTATTTT. Translating it yields CSAVTDTQYF.

This clonotype was counted at least ten times. The gene calls are TRBV20-1 and TRBJ2-3, with D tentatively TRBD1 (5 bases). The CDR3 covers 14 residues. The V gene lost 3 bases and the J gene lost 9 bases, with 19 bases spanning the gap. The germline CDR1 and CDR2 sequences are DFQATT and SNEGSKA (reference sequence). The chain's CDR3 is CSASLQVGAGTQYF. The CDR3 region has the DNA TGCAGTGCTAGCCTACAAGTTGGAGCAGGGACGCAGTATTTT.

This clonotype was counted at least ten times. This sequence joins TRBV3-1 and TRBJ2-1, with D tentatively TRBD1 or TRBD2 (6 bases each). From germline, CDR1 is LGHDT and CDR2 YNNKEL (reference sequence). Deletions cut 2 bases from V and 5 bases from J, with 10 bases between. This CDR3 has 14 amino acids. As DNA, the CDR3 is TGTGCCAGCAGCCAAAACGGGGGCAACAATGAGCAGTTCTTC. Amino acids: CASSQNGGNNEQFF.

The chain has TRBV12-3 or TRBV12-4 and TRBJ2-1; TRBD1 matches at 8 bases. V shed 3 bases, J shed 3 bases, and the junction held 1 base outside the gene matches. The CDR3 loop spans 14 amino acids. In DNA, the CDR3 is TGTGCCAGCAGTTTTGGGACAGGCTACAATGAGCAGTTCTTC. It translates to CASSFGTGYNEQFF.

The table lists this clonotype with a few counts. The chain employs TRBV9 and TRBJ1-1; no definite D call. Germline CDR1 is SGDLS and CDR2 is YYNGEE. The CDR3 contains 13 residues. Trimming stripped 5 bases from V and 3 bases from J, with 11 bases between. In nucleotides, the CDR3 is TGTGCCAGCAGTCCCGTGCTGTACACTGAAGCTTTCTTT. Translation: CASSPVLYTEAFF.

This clonotype was seen ten or more times. The rearrangement links TRBV29-1 to TRBJ2-3; either TRBD1 or TRBD2 may fit D (5 bases each). Germline CDR1 and CDR2: SQVTM and ANQGSEA. CDR3 length: 14 residues. The V gene lost 1 base and the J gene lost 7 bases, with 15 bases spanning the gap. CDR3 sequence reads: CSVEGGFLMNTQYF. The CDR3 coding sequence is TGCAGCGTTGAAGGGGGGTTCCTCATGAATACGCAGTATTTT.

This clonotype was seen repeatedly, ten times or more. This CDR3 reads CSVDIQGGEKLFF. DNA for the CDR3: TGCAGCGTCGACATACAGGGAGGCGAAAAACTGTTTTTT. This chain joins TRBV29-1 and TRBJ1-4; D perhaps matches TRBD1 (6 bases). This CDR3 has 13 residues. The V end lost 6 bases, the J end lost 8 bases, and 16 bases lay between the germline ends. Germline lookup yields CDR1 SQVTM and CDR2 ANQGSEA.

This clonotype was detected a few times. This sequence joins TRBV19 and TRBJ1-5, with D maybe TRBD1 (5 bases). CDR3 size: 14 residues. V was shortened by 5 bases and J by 7 bases, with 15 bases between the two germline ends. Germline loops: CDR1 LNHDA, CDR2 SQIVND (reference sequence). The CDR3 DNA reads TGTGCCAGTAGTCCCCGGGGCCCTAGCCAGCCCCAGCATTTT. This gives the protein CASSPRGPSQPQHF.

The rearrangement uses TRBV9 and TRBJ2-7; D ambiguous. Germline loops: CDR1 SGDLS, CDR2 YYNGEE. The V and J ends lost 4 bases and 0 bases respectively, with 17 bases between them. CDR3 length: 16 amino acids. The CDR3 protein is CASSPGHSALSYEQYF. For the CDR3, the DNA is TGTGCCAGCAGCCCTGGGCACTCAGCCCTCTCCTACGAGCAGTACTTC. Filled out from reference TRBV9 and TRBJ2-7, the complete variable domain reads DSGVTQTPKHLITATGQRVTLRCSPRSGDLSVYWYQQSLDQGLQFLIQYYNGEERAKGNILERFSAQQFPDLHSELNLSSLELGDSALYFCASSPGHSALSYEQYFGPGTRLTVT.

This clonotype was counted at least ten times. The chain combines TRBV2 with TRBJ1-1, with 9 positions matching TRBD1. Germline lookup yields CDR1 SNHLY and CDR2 FYNNEI. Trimming at V came to 6 bases and at J to 6 bases, leaving 17 bases not matched to a gene. This CDR3 spans 17 amino acids. The DNA of the CDR3 is TGTGCCAGCAGGGGGATACCGACAGGGGGAAACGGGGCTGAAGCTTTCTTT. Encoded protein: CASRGIPTGGNGAEAFF.

The chain employs TRBV27 and TRBJ2-5, with D perhaps matching TRBD1 or TRBD2 (5 bases each). The V gene lost 6 bases and the J gene lost 5 bases, with 7 bases spanning the gap. Per the germline V gene, CDR1 is MNHEY and CDR2 is SMNVEV (reference sequence). This CDR3 contains 11 residues. The DNA of the CDR3 is TGTGCCAGCAGCTGGGGGGAGACCCAGTACTTC. Its translation: CASSWGETQYF.

There are a few counts of this clonotype. The rearrangement joins TRBV12-3 or TRBV12-4 to TRBJ2-5; D may be TRBD2 (6 bases). The CDR3 extends over 16 amino acids. The V gene lost 2 bases and the J gene lost 3 bases, with 16 bases spanning the gap. The CDR3: CASSLIASAEEETQYF. The CDR3 DNA reads as TGTGCCAGCAGTTTAATTGCTAGCGCTGAGGAAGAGACCCAGTACTTC.